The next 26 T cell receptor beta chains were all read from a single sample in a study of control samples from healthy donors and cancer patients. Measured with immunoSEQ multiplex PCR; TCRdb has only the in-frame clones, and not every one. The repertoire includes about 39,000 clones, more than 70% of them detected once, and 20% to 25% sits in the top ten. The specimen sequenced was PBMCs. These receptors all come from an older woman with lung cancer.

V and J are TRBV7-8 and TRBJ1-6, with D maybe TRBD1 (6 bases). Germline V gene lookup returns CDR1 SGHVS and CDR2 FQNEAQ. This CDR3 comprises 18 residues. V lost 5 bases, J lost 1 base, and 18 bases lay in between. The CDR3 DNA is TGTGCCAGCAGCGGCAGCACAGGGTCAGGGTCCTATAATTCACCCCTCCACTTT. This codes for CASSGSTGSGSYNSPLHF.

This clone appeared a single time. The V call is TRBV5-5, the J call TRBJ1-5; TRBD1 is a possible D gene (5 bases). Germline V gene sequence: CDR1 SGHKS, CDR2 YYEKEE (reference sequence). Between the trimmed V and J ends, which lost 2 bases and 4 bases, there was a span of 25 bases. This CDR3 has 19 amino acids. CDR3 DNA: TGTGCCAGCAGCTTATTTAGCCTTCGTGGGGCATCCTCGAATCAGCCCCAGCATTTT. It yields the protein CASSLFSLRGASSNQPQHF.

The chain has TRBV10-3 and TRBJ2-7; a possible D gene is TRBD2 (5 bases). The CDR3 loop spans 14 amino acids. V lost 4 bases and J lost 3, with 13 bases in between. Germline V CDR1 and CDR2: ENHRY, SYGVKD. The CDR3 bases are TGTGCCATCAGTGGCCCGTCGGGGAGCTACGAGCAGTACTTC. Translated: CAISGPSGSYEQYF.

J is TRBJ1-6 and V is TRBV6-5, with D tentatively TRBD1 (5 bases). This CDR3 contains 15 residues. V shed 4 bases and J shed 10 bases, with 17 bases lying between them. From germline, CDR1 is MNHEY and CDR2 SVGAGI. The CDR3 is CASSSTSRDGSPLHF. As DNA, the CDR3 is TGTGCCAGCAGTTCCACTTCCAGGGATGGATCACCCCTCCACTTT.

The CDR3 DNA follows: TGCAGCATCCTACCGGGACAGGGGGGGATAAACTATGGCTACACCTTC. The encoded protein is CSILPGQGGINYGYTF. The V call is TRBV29-1, the J call TRBJ1-2, with 11 positions matching TRBD1. This CDR3 is built from 16 residues. V shed 8 bases, J shed 2 bases, and the junction held 13 bases outside the gene matches. Germline V CDR1 and CDR2: SQVTM, ANQGSEA. Variable domain in full (rest from reference TRBV29-1 and TRBJ1-2): SAVISQKPSRDICQRGTSLTIQCQVDSQVTMMFWYRQQPGQSLTLIATANQGSEATYESGFVIDKFPISRPNLTFSTLTVSNMSPEDSSIYLCSILPGQGGINYGYTFGSGTRLTVV.

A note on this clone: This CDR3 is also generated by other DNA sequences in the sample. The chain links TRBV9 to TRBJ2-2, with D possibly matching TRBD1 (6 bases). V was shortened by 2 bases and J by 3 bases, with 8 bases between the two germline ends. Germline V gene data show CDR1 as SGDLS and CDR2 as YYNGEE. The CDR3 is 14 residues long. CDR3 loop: CASSVGTYTGELFF. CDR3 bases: TGTGCCAGCAGCGTGGGGACATACACCGGGGAGCTGTTTTTT.

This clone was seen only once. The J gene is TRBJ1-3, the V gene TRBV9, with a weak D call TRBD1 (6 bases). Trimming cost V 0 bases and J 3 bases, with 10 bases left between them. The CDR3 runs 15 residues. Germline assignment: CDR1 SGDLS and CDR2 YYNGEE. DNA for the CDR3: TGTGCCAGCAGCGTAGAGGGGGGGCATGGAAACACCATATATTTT. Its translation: CASSVEGGHGNTIYF.

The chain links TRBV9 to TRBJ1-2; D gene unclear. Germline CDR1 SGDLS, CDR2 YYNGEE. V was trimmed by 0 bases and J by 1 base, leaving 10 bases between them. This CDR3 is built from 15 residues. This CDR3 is CASSVDPGLNYGYTF. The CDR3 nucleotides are TGTGCCAGCAGCGTAGATCCCGGACTTAACTATGGCTACACCTTC.

The chain's CDR3 is CASSQERWSGGAPDTQYF. CDR3 nucleotides: TGTGCCAGCAGCCAAGAGCGATGGAGCGGGGGGGCCCCAGATACGCAGTATTTT. The chain has TRBV3-1 (or the pseudogene TRBV3-2) and TRBJ2-3; TRBD2 agrees at 10 bases. Germline CDR1 is LGHDT and CDR2 is YNNKEL (reference sequence). The CDR3 contains 18 residues. Trimming took 0 bases from V and 4 from J; bases not matched to a gene: 10.

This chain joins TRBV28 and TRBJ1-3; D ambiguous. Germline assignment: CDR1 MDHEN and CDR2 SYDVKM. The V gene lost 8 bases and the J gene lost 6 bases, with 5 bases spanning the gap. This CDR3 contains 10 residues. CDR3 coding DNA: TGTGCCAGCCTTTCAAACACCATATATTTT. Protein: CASLSNTIYF.

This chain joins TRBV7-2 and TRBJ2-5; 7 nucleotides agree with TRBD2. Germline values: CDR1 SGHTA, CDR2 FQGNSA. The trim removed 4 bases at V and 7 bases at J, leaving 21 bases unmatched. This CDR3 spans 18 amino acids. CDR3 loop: CASSSPGGAGPVPGTQYF. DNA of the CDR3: TGTGCCAGCAGCTCCCCGGGAGGTGCTGGCCCCGTCCCAGGGACCCAGTACTTC.

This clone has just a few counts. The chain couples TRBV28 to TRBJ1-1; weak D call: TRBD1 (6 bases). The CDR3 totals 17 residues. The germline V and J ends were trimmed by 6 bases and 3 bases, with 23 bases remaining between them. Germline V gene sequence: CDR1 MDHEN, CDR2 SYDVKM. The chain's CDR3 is CASRPTSDRRGDTEAFF. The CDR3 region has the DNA TGTGCCAGCAGACCGACCTCGGACAGACGGGGGGACACTGAAGCTTTCTTT.

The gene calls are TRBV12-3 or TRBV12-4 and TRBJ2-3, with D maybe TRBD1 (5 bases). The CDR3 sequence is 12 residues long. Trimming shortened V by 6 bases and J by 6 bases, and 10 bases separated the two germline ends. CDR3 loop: CASRQDSDTQYF. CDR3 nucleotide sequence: TGTGCCAGCAGACAGGATTCGGATACGCAGTATTTT.

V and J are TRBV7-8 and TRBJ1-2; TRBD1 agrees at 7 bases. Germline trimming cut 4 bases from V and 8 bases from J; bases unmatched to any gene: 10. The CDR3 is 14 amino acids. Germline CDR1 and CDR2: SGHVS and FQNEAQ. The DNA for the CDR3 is TGTGCCAGCAGCTCCACAGGGGATCTAGGGGGCTACACCTTC. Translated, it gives CASSSTGDLGGYTF.

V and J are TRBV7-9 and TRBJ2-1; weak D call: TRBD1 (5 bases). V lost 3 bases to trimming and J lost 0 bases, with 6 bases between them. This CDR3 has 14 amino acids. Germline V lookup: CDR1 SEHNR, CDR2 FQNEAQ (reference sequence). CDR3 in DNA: TGTGCCAGCAGCTTTAGGGGCTCCTACAATGAGCAGTTCTTC. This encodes CASSFRGSYNEQFF.

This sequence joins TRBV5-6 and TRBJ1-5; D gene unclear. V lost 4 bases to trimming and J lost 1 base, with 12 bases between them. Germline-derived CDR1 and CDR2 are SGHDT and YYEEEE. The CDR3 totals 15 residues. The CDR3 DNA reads TGTGCCAGCAGCGCGAGAGGTCGGAGCAATCAGCCCCAGCATTTT. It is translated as CASSARGRSNQPQHF.

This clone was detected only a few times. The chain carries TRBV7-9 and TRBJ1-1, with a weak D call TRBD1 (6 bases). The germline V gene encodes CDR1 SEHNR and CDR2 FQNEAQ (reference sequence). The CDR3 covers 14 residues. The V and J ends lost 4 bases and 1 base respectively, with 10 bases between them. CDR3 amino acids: CASSYIGGNTEAFF. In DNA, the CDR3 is TGTGCCAGCAGCTATATAGGGGGGAACACTGAAGCTTTCTTT.

The CDR3 DNA reads TGTGCCAGCAGCCCTAGGGGCGGGGGGTTTAATGAGCAGTTCTTC. As protein: CASSPRGGGFNEQFF. The V and J genes are TRBV11-3 and TRBJ2-1; 8 bases fit TRBD2. CDR1 and CDR2 from the germline V gene are SGHNT and YENEEA. Losses at the gene ends were 5 bases for V and 7 bases for J; bases not matched to a gene: 10. The CDR3 covers 15 residues. Based on the CDR3 plus reference TRBV11-3 and TRBJ2-1, the full variable domain is EAGVVQSPRYKIIEKKQPVAFWCNPISGHNTLYWYLQNLGQGPELLIRYENEEAVDDSQLPKDRFSAERLKGVDSTLKIQPAELGDSAVYLCASSPRGGGFNEQFFGPGTRLTVL.

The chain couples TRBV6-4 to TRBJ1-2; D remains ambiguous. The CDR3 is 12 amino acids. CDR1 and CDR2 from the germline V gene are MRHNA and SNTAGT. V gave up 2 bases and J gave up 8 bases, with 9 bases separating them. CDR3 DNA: TGTGCCAGCAGTGACCCATCCCGGGGCTACACCTTC. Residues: CASSDPSRGYTF.

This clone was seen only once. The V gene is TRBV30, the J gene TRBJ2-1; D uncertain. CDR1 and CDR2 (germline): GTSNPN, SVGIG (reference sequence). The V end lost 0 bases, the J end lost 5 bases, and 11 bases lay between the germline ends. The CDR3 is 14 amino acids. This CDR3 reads CAWSVPEWNNEQFF. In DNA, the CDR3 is TGTGCCTGGAGTGTACCCGAGTGGAACAATGAGCAGTTCTTC. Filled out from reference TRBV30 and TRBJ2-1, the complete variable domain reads SQTIHQWPATLVQPVGSPLSLECTVEGTSNPNLYWYRQAAGRGLQLLFYSVGIGQISSEVPQNLSASRPQDRQFILSSKKLLLSDSGFYLCAWSVPEWNNEQFFGPGTRLTVL.

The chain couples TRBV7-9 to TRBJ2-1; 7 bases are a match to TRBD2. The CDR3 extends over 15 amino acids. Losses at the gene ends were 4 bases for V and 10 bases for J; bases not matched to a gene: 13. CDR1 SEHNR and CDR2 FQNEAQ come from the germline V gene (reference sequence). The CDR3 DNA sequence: TGTGCCAGCAGCTCGGGTTCGGCGGGGGATAGGGAGCAGTTCTTC. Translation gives CASSSGSAGDREQFF. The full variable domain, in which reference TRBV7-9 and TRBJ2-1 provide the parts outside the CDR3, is DTGVSQNPRHKITKRGQNVTFRCDPISEHNRLYWYRQTLGQGPEFLTYFQNEAQLEKSRLLSDRFSAERPKGSFSTLEIQRTEQGDSAMYLCASSSGSAGDREQFFGPGTRLTVL.

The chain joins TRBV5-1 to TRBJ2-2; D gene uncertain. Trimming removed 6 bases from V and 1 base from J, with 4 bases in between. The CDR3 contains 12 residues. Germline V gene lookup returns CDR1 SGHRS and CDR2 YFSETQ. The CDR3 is CASKENTGELFF. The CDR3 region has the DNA TGCGCCAGCAAGGAGAACACCGGGGAGCTGTTTTTT.

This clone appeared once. CDR3 sequence reads: CASSSLGTSGADTGELFF. The DNA for the CDR3 is TGCGCCAGCAGCTCCTTAGGGACTAGCGGGGCGGACACCGGGGAGCTGTTTTTT. This chain uses TRBV5-1 with TRBJ2-2, with TRBD2 matching 13 bases. The CDR3 has 18 amino acids. Germline CDR1 SGHRS, CDR2 YFSETQ. Losses at the gene ends were 3 bases for V and 3 bases for J; bases not matched to a gene: 8.

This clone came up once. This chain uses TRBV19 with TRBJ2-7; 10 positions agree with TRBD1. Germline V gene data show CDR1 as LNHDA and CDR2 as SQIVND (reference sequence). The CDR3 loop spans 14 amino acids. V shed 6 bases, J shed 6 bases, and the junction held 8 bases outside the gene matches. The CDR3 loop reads CASSRQGAALEQYF. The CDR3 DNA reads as TGTGCCAGTAGCCGACAGGGGGCGGCTCTCGAGCAGTACTTC.

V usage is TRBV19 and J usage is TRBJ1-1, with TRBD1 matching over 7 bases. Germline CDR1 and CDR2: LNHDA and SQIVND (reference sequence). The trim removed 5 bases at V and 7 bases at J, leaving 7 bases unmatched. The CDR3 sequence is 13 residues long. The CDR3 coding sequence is TGTGCCAGTAGTCCGATACAGGGGATTGAAGCTTTCTTT. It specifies CASSPIQGIEAFF.

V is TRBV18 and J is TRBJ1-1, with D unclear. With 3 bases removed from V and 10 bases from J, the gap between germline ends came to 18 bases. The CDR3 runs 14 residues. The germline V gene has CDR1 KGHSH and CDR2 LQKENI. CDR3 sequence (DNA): TGTGCCAGCTCACCCTCGGGTCCTCCCAGCGGAGCTTTCTTT. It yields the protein CASSPSGPPSGAFF.